These 24 T cell receptor beta chains were all obtained from the same sample, sequenced in a study of technical replicates of blood from several donors (dated by TCRdb to the late 2010s). Library prep was done by the immunoSEQ multiplex PCR assay. Not all clones reach the TCRdb copy of this immuneACCESS table, which keeps in-frame sequences only. Checked studies attribute under half of the gap to unresolved V genes and leave the rest unexplained. Present in this sample are some 80,000 clones, nearly 98% of which were seen just once. Roughly 0.3% of the sample is held by the ten biggest clonotypes. The material sequenced was T cells isolated from PBMCs. These receptors were collected from a human donor in good health.

This clone was recorded only once. The chain has TRBV30 and TRBJ1-2; D is undetermined. The CDR3 is 14 amino acids. The V and J ends lost 3 bases and 0 bases respectively, with 11 bases between them. Germline V CDR1 and CDR2: GTSNPN, SVGIG (reference sequence). CDR3 residues: CAWRWSQTNYGYTF. As DNA, the CDR3 is TGTGCCTGGAGATGGAGCCAGACTAACTATGGCTACACCTTC. Based on the CDR3 plus reference TRBV30 and TRBJ1-2, the full variable domain is SQTIHQWPATLVQPVGSPLSLECTVEGTSNPNLYWYRQAAGRGLQLLFYSVGIGQISSEVPQNLSASRPQDRQFILSSKKLLLSDSGFYLCAWRWSQTNYGYTFGSGTRLTVV.

This chain connects TRBV4-1 to TRBJ2-7, with a tentative D call TRBD2 (5 bases). V dropped 0 bases and J dropped 5 bases, with 11 bases sitting between them. Germline CDR1 is MGHRA and CDR2 is YSYEKL. The CDR3 loop spans 14 amino acids. CDR3 protein: CASSQDPSRHEQYF. CDR3 nucleotide sequence: TGCGCCAGCAGCCAAGACCCTAGCAGGCACGAGCAGTACTTC.

V is TRBV29-1 and J is TRBJ2-2; 9 positions match TRBD2. V dropped 7 bases and J dropped 1; count of bases not matched to a gene: 4. There are 14 residues in the CDR3. The germline V gene encodes CDR1 SQVTM and CDR2 ANQGSEA. In nucleotides, the CDR3 is TGCAGCGCAAGACTAGCGGAGAACACCGGGGAGCTGTTTTTT. Its protein is CSARLAENTGELFF.

The V gene is TRBV10-3, the J gene TRBJ1-4; D remains ambiguous. V was pared by 3 bases and J by 8 bases, with 13 bases between. CDR1 ENHRY and CDR2 SYGVKD come from the germline V gene. CDR3 length: 14 amino acids. The CDR3 is CAISDSGGREKLFF. The CDR3 bases are TGTGCCATCAGTGATTCAGGTGGAAGGGAAAAACTGTTTTTT.

The CDR3 protein is CASSRRHTYEQYF. CDR3 sequence (DNA): TGTGCCAGCAGCCGCAGACATACCTACGAGCAGTACTTC. The chain joins TRBV7-9 to TRBJ2-7; D uncertain. CDR3 length equals 13 residues. Germline loops: CDR1 SEHNR, CDR2 FQNEAQ (reference sequence). Trimming shortened V by 5 bases and J by 2 bases, and 10 bases separated the two germline ends.

The chain joins TRBV4-2 to TRBJ1-4; D unclear. Between the trimmed V and J ends, which lost 1 base and 4 bases, there was a span of 7 bases. Per germline, CDR1 LGHNA and CDR2 YNFKEQ. The CDR3 is made up of 14 amino acids. CDR3: CASSQATFNEKLFF. DNA of the CDR3: TGTGCCAGCAGCCAAGCTACTTTTAATGAAAAACTGTTTTTT.

V and J are TRBV19 and TRBJ1-2; D may be TRBD1 (6 bases). This CDR3 has 12 residues. Germline CDR1 LNHDA, CDR2 SQIVND (reference sequence). The V and J ends lost 3 bases and 7 bases respectively, with 9 bases between them. The CDR3 DNA reads as TGTGCCAGTAGTATGGGGGCCTTTGGCTACACCTTC. It codes for CASSMGAFGYTF.

This clone was seen just once. The chain combines TRBV7-8 with TRBJ2-2; no definite D call. This CDR3 has 14 residues. Germline assignment: CDR1 SGHVS and CDR2 FQNEAQ. V was shortened by 4 bases and J by 1 base, with 7 bases between the two germline ends. DNA for the CDR3: TGTGCCAGCAGCTCCAGCGAGAACACCGGGGAGCTGTTTTTT. Encoded protein: CASSSSENTGELFF.

This clone was counted once. This chain links TRBV4-1 with TRBJ1-1; D is possibly TRBD1 (5 bases). The V end was cut by 0 bases, the J end by 4 bases, with 9 bases between. There are 14 residues in the CDR3. Germline lookup yields CDR1 MGHRA and CDR2 YSYEKL. This CDR3 reads CASSQEGGTTEAFF. Here the CDR3 DNA reads TGCGCCAGCAGCCAAGAAGGAGGGACCACTGAAGCTTTCTTT.

Written as DNA, the CDR3 is TGTGCCAGCAGCTTTGGGGCACTGAGCGCTGAAGCTTTCTTT. This sequence encodes CASSFGALSAEAFF. The chain joins TRBV11-3 to TRBJ1-1; TRBD1 is a possible D gene (5 bases). This CDR3 has 14 amino acids. Germline V lookup: CDR1 SGHNT, CDR2 YENEEA. V gave up 3 bases and J gave up 6 bases, with 14 bases separating them.

The chain couples TRBV9 to TRBJ2-7; 9 nucleotides match TRBD1. The CDR3 loop spans 15 amino acids. Trimming cost V 5 bases and J 3 bases; bases outside gene matches: 9. Germline V gene sequence: CDR1 SGDLS, CDR2 YYNGEE. DNA of the CDR3: TGTGCCAGCAGTACAGGGGGCGCTTCAATCTACGAGCAGTACTTC. Translating gives CASSTGGASIYEQYF.

The V and J genes are TRBV7-3 and TRBJ2-3; 9 bases map to TRBD2. V was clipped by 1 base and J by 5 bases; unmatched bases: 7. This CDR3 comprises 16 residues. CDR1 and CDR2 from the germline V gene are SGHTA and FQGTGA. The CDR3 coding sequence is TGTGCCAGCAGCTTAAACGCGGGAGGGCTGGGAGATACGCAGTATTTT. This translates into CASSLNAGGLGDTQYF.

This clone was seen only once. The chain links TRBV10-3 to TRBJ1-2; 7 nucleotides agree with TRBD1. This CDR3 contains 12 residues. Trimming took 8 bases from V and 8 from J; bases not matched to a gene: 8. Germline CDR1 is ENHRY and CDR2 is SYGVKD. The CDR3 region is CAIGRTGEGYTF. In DNA, the CDR3 is TGTGCCATCGGTCGCACAGGGGAAGGCTACACCTTC.

Concerning this clone itself: Relative to the germline gene, one junction end is altered; a read error may explain this. CDR3 region: CASNEGPRTEAFF. CDR3 sequence (DNA): TGTGCCAGCAATGAAGGGCCCCGGACTGAAGCTTTCTTT. The V call is TRBV25-1, the J call TRBJ1-1, with unresolved D. Germline V gene data show CDR1 as MGHDK and CDR2 as SYGVNS. CDR3 length equals 13 residues.

This chain links TRBV27 with TRBJ1-1, with a tentative D call TRBD1 (5 bases). CDR3 length: 14 residues. V dropped 3 bases and J dropped 3 bases, with 11 bases sitting between them. Germline lookup yields CDR1 MNHEY and CDR2 SMNVEV (reference sequence). This CDR3 reads CASSFRTGDTEAFF. The CDR3 coding sequence is TGTGCCAGCAGTTTCCGGACGGGGGACACTGAAGCTTTCTTT.

This chain joins TRBV13 and TRBJ1-1, with TRBD1 as a possible D gene (6 bases). This CDR3 is built from 16 residues. CDR1 is PRHDT, CDR2 FYEKMQ, per germline (reference sequence). The V and J ends lost 4 bases and 1 base respectively, with 16 bases between them. The CDR3 reads CASSYPRGGENTEAFF. For the CDR3, the DNA is TGTGCCAGCAGCTACCCCCGGGGGGGCGAGAACACTGAAGCTTTCTTT.

This clone appeared a single time. The CDR3 DNA follows: TGTGCCAGCAGCTTAGAAAGGACTAGCGGGAGGGGAGAGACCCAGTACTTC. It encodes CASSLERTSGRGETQYF. This chain connects TRBV7-8 to TRBJ2-5; the match to TRBD2 covers 15 bases. The CDR3 consists of 17 residues. Germline trimming cut 1 base from V and 4 bases from J; bases unmatched to any gene: 4. The V gene's germline CDR1 is SGHVS and CDR2 FQNEAQ.

The V call is TRBV5-6, the J call TRBJ2-1; a possible D gene is TRBD2 (5 bases). The CDR3 loop spans 14 amino acids. Trimming took off 2 bases at V and 6 bases at J, with 12 bases between the two ends. Germline V gene sequence: CDR1 SGHDT, CDR2 YYEEEE. The CDR3 DNA reads as TGTGCCAGCAGCTTTCTGCTAGGACTCAATGAGCAGTTCTTC. As protein: CASSFLLGLNEQFF.

The V and J genes are TRBV2 and TRBJ2-7; 7 nucleotides align to TRBD2. This CDR3 spans 12 amino acids. Germline lookup yields CDR1 SNHLY and CDR2 FYNNEI. The ends lost 9 bases at V and 4 bases at J; junction bases unmatched: 6. CDR3 protein: CASLRERYEQYF. CDR3 nucleotide sequence: TGTGCCAGTCTGCGGGAGCGGTACGAGCAGTACTTC.

This chain uses TRBV5-6 with TRBJ2-7; 7 bases are shared with TRBD2. Germline trimming cut 5 bases from V and 7 bases from J; bases unmatched to any gene: 12. The CDR3 covers 14 residues. Germline V gene sequence: CDR1 SGHDT, CDR2 YYEEEE. CDR3: CASSPAGAAGEQYF. The CDR3 coding sequence is TGTGCCAGCAGTCCTGCGGGAGCGGCGGGGGAGCAGTACTTC.

The V gene is TRBV9, the J gene TRBJ1-3; 10 positions match TRBD1. Germline lookup yields CDR1 SGDLS and CDR2 YYNGEE. This CDR3 has 17 residues. After removal of 3 bases from V and 3 bases from J, the junction contained 9 bases not matched to a gene. In nucleotides, the CDR3 is TGTGCCAGCAGCGATTCCGGGACAGGGGACTTTGGAAACACCATATATTTT. Protein sequence: CASSDSGTGDFGNTIYF.

The chain couples TRBV28 to TRBJ1-5, with TRBD1 matching over 7 bases. In germline, CDR1 is MDHEN, CDR2 SYDVKM. With V trimmed by 10 bases and J by 5 bases, 17 bases remained unmatched. The CDR3 sequence is 16 residues long. CDR3 protein: CATYGVGTVNDQPQHF. The CDR3 region has the DNA TGTGCCACCTACGGAGTAGGGACAGTCAACGATCAGCCCCAGCATTTT.

On this clone: One end of the junction fails to match germline, which may point to a read error. The V gene is TRBV7-7, the J gene TRBJ2-7; D perhaps matches TRBD1 (6 bases). Germline loops: CDR1 SSHAT, CDR2 FNYEAQ (reference sequence). This CDR3 contains 15 residues. CDR3 in DNA: TGTGCTAGCAGCTTAGAAAACACAGGGTCTTACGAGCAGTACTTC. Residues: CASSLENTGSYEQYF.

The gene calls are TRBV4-2 and TRBJ2-7, with 8 bases identical to TRBD1. The germline gives CDR1 LGHNA, CDR2 YNFKEQ. The CDR3 length is 16 residues. V trimming: 0 bases; J trimming: 5 bases; junction bases outside the gene matches: 9. The CDR3 DNA reads TGTGCCAGCAGCCAAGAAGGTCTTCCAGGGGGCAACGAGCAGTACTTC. Protein product: CASSQEGLPGGNEQYF.